This entry lists 24 T cell receptor beta chains sequenced from one sample in a study of cytomegalovirus exposure and HLA in healthy donors. Primers included in the PCR were 60 Vbeta and 13 Jbeta primers. Sequencing was performed with immunoSEQ multiplex PCR; in TCRdb, only in-frame clones are kept and a portion is missing. Of tens of thousands of clones in the sample, 65% are singletons; the top ten hold about 22%. What was sequenced was PBMCs. The receptors stem from a woman aged 45-65 years in good health and CMV-seropositive.

V and J are TRBV29-1 and TRBJ1-3, with D hard to call. The CDR3 runs to 14 residues. CDR1 is SQVTM and CDR2 is ANQGSEA in the germline V gene. Trimming pared 4 bases from V and 0 bases from J, leaving 10 bases between. This CDR3 is CSVAPGTSGNTIYF. CDR3 bases: TGCAGCGTTGCGCCAGGCACCTCTGGAAACACCATATATTTT. The complete variable domain, with remaining parts taken from reference TRBV29-1 and TRBJ1-3, reads SAVISQKPSRDICQRGTSLTIQCQVDSQVTMMFWYRQQPGQSLTLIATANQGSEATYESGFVIDKFPISRPNLTFSTLTVSNMSPEDSSIYLCSVAPGTSGNTIYFGEGSWLTVV.

The gene calls are TRBV7-9 and TRBJ2-7, with 11 bases fitting TRBD2. Germline CDR1 SEHNR, CDR2 FQNEAQ (reference sequence). There are 18 residues in the CDR3. Trimming removed 7 bases from V and 4 bases from J; junction bases left unmatched: 18. CDR3: CASKDTSGGSIGQYEQYF. The CDR3 coding sequence is TGTGCCAGCAAAGATACTAGCGGGGGCTCCATTGGACAGTACGAGCAGTACTTC. The full variable domain, with the rest looked up from reference TRBV7-9 and TRBJ2-7, is DTGVSQNPRHKITKRGQNVTFRCDPISEHNRLYWYRQTLGQGPEFLTYFQNEAQLEKSRLLSDRFSAERPKGSFSTLEIQRTEQGDSAMYLCASKDTSGGSIGQYEQYFGPGTRLTVT.

The chain couples TRBV6-5 to TRBJ1-2; the D gene is possibly TRBD1 (6 bases). Germline CDR1 MNHEY, CDR2 SVGAGI. The CDR3 has 14 residues. Trimming cost V 7 bases and J 1 base, with 13 bases left between them. The CDR3 nucleotides read TGTGCCAGCACCCCCGCAGGGGATAACTATGGCTACACCTTC. It yields the protein CASTPAGDNYGYTF.

This chain uses TRBV28 with TRBJ1-3; a possible D gene is TRBD1 (6 bases). Between the trimmed V and J ends, which lost 5 bases and 1 base, there was a span of 18 bases. Germline CDR1 reads MDHEN; CDR2 reads SYDVKM. This CDR3 is built from 17 residues. The CDR3 bases are TGTGCCAGCAGTACTCTTTTCGGACAGCTATCTGGAAACACCATATATTTT. Its translation: CASSTLFGQLSGNTIYF.

This chain joins TRBV5-5 and TRBJ1-6; tentative D call: TRBD1 (5 bases). The CDR3 has 15 residues. Trimming left V 0 bases short and J 14 bases short, with 18 bases between. The germline gives CDR1 SGHKS, CDR2 YYEKEE (reference sequence). CDR3 DNA sequence: TGTGCCAGCAGCTTGGATGATTCAGGGTTCACAGCCCTCCACTTT. Translated, it gives CASSLDDSGFTALHF.

This chain joins TRBV2 and TRBJ1-2, with D possibly being TRBD1 (5 bases). V was shortened by 2 bases and J by 0 bases, with 10 bases between the two germline ends. The CDR3 sequence is 15 residues long. Germline CDR1 SNHLY, CDR2 FYNNEI. The CDR3 DNA reads TGTGCCAGCAGTGAAAGGGGAAAGGCTAACTATGGCTACACCTTC. This translates into CASSERGKANYGYTF.

Only a few counts were recorded for this clone. The chain employs TRBV13 and TRBJ2-5; 8 bases agree with TRBD2. This CDR3 spans 14 amino acids. Germline V gives CDR1 PRHDT, CDR2 FYEKMQ (reference sequence). With 3 bases clipped from V and 1 base from J, the junction kept 1 base outside the gene matches. DNA for the CDR3: TGTGCCAGCAGCTTCCGGGGGGGCCAAGAGACCCAGTACTTC. Translation: CASSFRGGQETQYF.

This clone was observed a handful of times. J is TRBJ1-5 and V is TRBV19, with TRBD1 identical over 10 bases. Unmatched junction bases numbered 14, after V lost 6 bases and J lost 0 bases. Germline-derived CDR1 and CDR2 are LNHDA and SQIVND (reference sequence). The CDR3 covers 19 residues. The CDR3 region is CASSPHRDRGLYSNQPQHF. The CDR3, as DNA: TGTGCCAGTAGCCCACATCGGGACAGGGGTCTCTATAGCAATCAGCCCCAGCATTTT. The entire variable domain, with the rest obtained from reference TRBV19 and TRBJ1-5, is as follows: DGGITQSPKYLFRKEGQNVTLSCEQNLNHDAMYWYRQDPGQGLRLIYYSQIVNDFQKGDIAEGYSVSREKKESFPLTVTSAQKNPTAFYLCASSPHRDRGLYSNQPQHFGDGTRLSIL.

The chain links TRBV4-1 to TRBJ1-2, with D hard to call. Germline V gene sequence: CDR1 MGHRA, CDR2 YSYEKL. The germline V and J ends were trimmed by 0 bases and 3 bases, with 8 bases remaining between them. The CDR3 extends over 14 amino acids. The CDR3 protein is CASSQDRGHYGYTF. The CDR3 DNA reads TGCGCCAGCAGCCAAGATAGAGGTCACTATGGCTACACCTTC.

This CDR3 is CASSGGGVLSEQYF. The CDR3 DNA is TGTGCCAGCAGTGGCGGGGGGGTGCTCAGCGAGCAGTACTTC. This rearrangement joins TRBV28 to TRBJ2-7; TRBD2 aligns across 9 bases. Germline assignment: CDR1 MDHEN and CDR2 SYDVKM. This CDR3 region has 14 residues. J gave up 6 bases and V 5 bases, and 8 bases lay outside the gene matches.

This clone was seen only a few times. The chain joins TRBV7-2 to TRBJ1-6; 10 bases agree with TRBD1. Germline values: CDR1 SGHTA, CDR2 FQGNSA. The CDR3 contains 15 residues. Trimming cost V 5 bases and J 9 bases; bases outside gene matches: 7. CDR3 protein: CASSGRDRGGSPLHF. The DNA for the CDR3 is TGTGCCAGCAGCGGCCGGGACAGGGGCGGTTCACCCCTCCACTTT.

The V and J genes are TRBV9 and TRBJ2-4; 10 bases fit TRBD1. The J segment lost 8 bases and the V segment lost 0 bases, leaving 2 bases of the junction unmatched. The CDR3 is 14 residues long. The germline CDR1 and CDR2 sequences are SGDLS and YYNGEE. The CDR3 nucleotides are TGTGCCAGCAGCGTAGAGGGACAGGGGTACATTCAGTACTTC. Translating gives CASSVEGQGYIQYF.

This sequence joins TRBV4-2 and TRBJ1-2; D not resolved. V dropped 0 bases and J dropped 7 bases, with 15 bases sitting between them. The CDR3 extends over 15 amino acids. Looked up from germline, CDR1 is LGHNA and CDR2 is YNFKEQ. The CDR3 loop reads CASSQDRGVLGGYTF. DNA for the CDR3: TGTGCCAGCAGCCAAGACAGAGGCGTTTTGGGTGGCTACACCTTC.

This clone has only a few counts. CDR3 in amino acids: CASSQDSRLGEETQYF. The CDR3 DNA follows: TGCGCCAGCAGCCAAGATTCGCGACTAGGGGAGGAGACCCAGTACTTC. J is TRBJ2-5 and V is TRBV4-1, with D possibly being TRBD2 (6 bases). Germline V gives CDR1 MGHRA, CDR2 YSYEKL. The CDR3 covers 16 residues. Trimming left V 0 bases short and J 5 bases short, with 16 bases between.

The sample holds a few counts of this clone. This chain joins TRBV9 and TRBJ1-1; 10 bases agree with TRBD1. The V segment lost 4 bases and the J segment 5 bases; nucleotides outside the gene matches: 11. The CDR3 has 16 residues. Germline-derived CDR1 and CDR2 are SGDLS and YYNGEE. CDR3 region: CASSRRAGQGGTEAFF. Here the CDR3 DNA reads TGTGCCAGCAGCCGGCGAGCCGGACAGGGGGGTACTGAAGCTTTCTTT.

This chain joins TRBV9 and TRBJ2-7; 13 bases line up with TRBD2. The CDR3 consists of 16 residues. The V and J ends lost 3 bases and 0 bases, in that order; junction bases with no gene match: 3. Germline loops: CDR1 SGDLS, CDR2 YYNGEE. The CDR3, as DNA: TGTGCCAGCAGCGCCCGGACTAGCGGGGGCTCCTACGAGCAGTACTTC. Protein: CASSARTSGGSYEQYF. Drawing the rest from reference TRBV9 and TRBJ2-7, the complete variable domain is DSGVTQTPKHLITATGQRVTLRCSPRSGDLSVYWYQQSLDQGLQFLIQYYNGEERAKGNILERFSAQQFPDLHSELNLSSLELGDSALYFCASSARTSGGSYEQYFGPGTRLTVT.

This clone was found a few times. V is TRBV29-1 and J is TRBJ2-5; 11 bases map to TRBD2. V was clipped by 0 bases and J by 0 bases; unmatched bases: 6. The CDR3 runs to 17 residues. Germline V CDR1 and CDR2: SQVTM, ANQGSEA. Here the CDR3 reads CSVEDPLAGEHQETQYF. The CDR3 DNA is TGCAGCGTTGAAGATCCACTAGCGGGGGAGCACCAAGAGACCCAGTACTTC.

This clone appeared once. V and J are TRBV27 and TRBJ1-1, with D possibly matching TRBD1 (5 bases). Germline loops: CDR1 MNHEY, CDR2 SMNVEV (reference sequence). This CDR3 comprises 15 residues. The germline V and J ends were trimmed by 2 bases and 5 bases, with 15 bases remaining between them. CDR3: CASSLRPGGLTEAFF. CDR3 in DNA: TGTGCCAGCAGTTTAAGGCCCGGGGGGTTGACTGAAGCTTTCTTT.

This chain links TRBV7-9 with TRBJ1-5, with D possibly TRBD1 on 6 matching bases. CDR3 length: 15 amino acids. CDR1 SEHNR and CDR2 FQNEAQ come from the germline V gene (reference sequence). The V gene lost 5 bases and the J gene lost 1 base, with 12 bases spanning the gap. CDR3 region: CASSLGQNSNQPQHF. The DNA of the CDR3 is TGTGCCAGCAGCCTCGGACAGAACAGCAATCAGCCCCAGCATTTT.

The J gene is TRBJ2-5, the V gene TRBV11-2; 10 bases match TRBD2. V lost 2 bases and J lost 0; bases outside the gene matches: 3. The germline V gene has CDR1 SGHAT and CDR2 FQNNGV. The CDR3 is 16 amino acids. CDR3 DNA sequence: TGTGCCAGCAGCTTAATTAGCGGGGGGCACCAAGAGACCCAGTACTTC. It translates to CASSLISGGHQETQYF.

The chain joins TRBV28 to TRBJ2-2; TRBD1 matches 7 bases. J was trimmed by 10 bases and V by 2 bases; bases with no gene match: 10. Per germline, CDR1 MDHEN and CDR2 SYDVKM. This CDR3 has 15 amino acids. The CDR3 sequence is CASSLEDRVGAELFF. CDR3 nucleotides: TGTGCCAGCAGTTTAGAAGACAGGGTTGGAGCGGAGCTGTTTTTT.

The chain combines TRBV7-8 with TRBJ1-4; 9 bases align to TRBD1. The V segment lost 3 bases and the J segment 7 bases; nucleotides outside the gene matches: 9. The CDR3 is made up of 16 amino acids. CDR1 and CDR2 (germline): SGHVS, FQNEAQ. DNA for the CDR3: TGTGCCAGCAGCTTCTACAGGGGGCGCGAAGCTGAAAAACTGTTTTTT. Its translation: CASSFYRGREAEKLFF.

This chain connects TRBV21-1 to TRBJ1-5; the table's D call, TRBD1, was not checked against the DNA. TRBV21-1 is a pseudogene. This CDR3 region has 14 residues. CDR3 residues: CASRDARGFWPQHF. As DNA, the CDR3 is TGTGCCAGCAGAGACGCCAGGGGGTTCTGGCCCCAGCATTTT.

The rearrangement links TRBV5-1 to TRBJ1-6, with 9 bases matching TRBD1. The CDR3 has 17 residues. Germline V gives CDR1 SGHRS, CDR2 YFSETQ. Losses at the gene ends were 0 bases for V and 14 bases for J; bases not matched to a gene: 15. The CDR3 spells CASSLVGQGSPRTTLHF. In nucleotides, the CDR3 is TGCGCCAGCAGCTTGGTGGGACAGGGCTCCCCCAGGACAACCCTCCACTTT.